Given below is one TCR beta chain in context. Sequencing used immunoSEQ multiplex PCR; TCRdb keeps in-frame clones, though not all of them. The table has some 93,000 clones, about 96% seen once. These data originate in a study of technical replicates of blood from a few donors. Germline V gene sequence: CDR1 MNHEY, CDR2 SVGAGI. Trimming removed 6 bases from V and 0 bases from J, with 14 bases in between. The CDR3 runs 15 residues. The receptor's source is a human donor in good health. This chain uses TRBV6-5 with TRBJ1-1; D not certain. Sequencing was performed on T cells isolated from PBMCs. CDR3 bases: TGTGCCAGCAGACAACAGCTGGCCTTGAACACTGAAGCTTTCTTT. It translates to CASRQQLALNTEAFF.